This is a list of T cell receptor beta chains from one sample in a study of T cell responses to AZD1222 COVID-19 vaccine. Sequencing used immunoSEQ multiplex PCR; TCRdb keeps in-frame clones, though not all of them. The sample consists of some 180,000 clones, approximately 90% of them appearing once. Sequencing used peripheral blood, obtained 28 days after the second AZD1222 dose. The receptors stem from an adult who received the AZD1222 COVID-19 vaccine. Each CDR3 is given with its conserved first and last residue. A D gene is named only where the DNA matches it firmly. The size field is filled for only some rows; it gives once, few, many or a size class.

abundance	d_gene	v_gene	j_gene	CDR3nt	CDR3aa
NA	NA	TRBV7-6	TRBJ1-3	TGTGCCAGCAGCTTAGCGTCCCTTAACTCTGGAAACACCATATATTTT	CASSLASLNSGNTIYF
NA	TRBD2	TRBV5-4	TRBJ2-1	TGTGCCAGCAGCACCGATCGACTAGCGCTCCTGTTCTTC	CASSTDRLALLFF
medium-sized	TRBD1	TRBV27	TRBJ1-1	TGTGCCAGCAGTTCTCAGGGGGCGAGAAAAACTGAAGCTTTCTTT	CASSSQGARKTEAFF
NA	NA	TRBV3-1/TRBV3-2	TRBJ1-2	TGTGCCAGCAGTTACAACAGGCTTTCGCGGGGCTACACCTTC	CASSYNRLSRGYTF
NA	NA	TRBV5-1	TRBJ2-3	TGCGCCAGCAGCTTGGATGTGGGGATACGGAGCACAGATACGCAGTATTTT	CASSLDVGIRSTDTQYF
NA	NA	TRBV18	TRBJ2-5	TGTGCCAGCTCCTCACGACTTGGGGCAGAGACCCAGTACTTC	CASSSRLGAETQYF
NA	NA	TRBV24-1	TRBJ2-1	TGTGCCACCAGTGATCGCCGGGTAGAAAATGAGCAGTTCTTC	CATSDRRVENEQFF
NA	TRBD1	TRBV29-1	TRBJ2-7	TGCAGCGTTGTTGTTTCGGACAGGGCCTACGAGCAGTACTTC	CSVVVSDRAYEQYF
NA	NA	TRBV6-1	TRBJ2-7	TGTGCCAGCAGTCAAGCCGGTGGGAGGTTGGAGCAGTACTTC	CASSQAGGRLEQYF
NA	NA	TRBV19	TRBJ2-4	TGTGCCAGTAGTATAGATGGGGGAATAGCCAAAAACATTCAGTACTTC	CASSIDGGIAKNIQYF
NA	NA	TRBV11-2	TRBJ2-2	TGTGCCAGCAGGTTCAGGGTTGGGGCTGGGGAGCTGTTTTTT	CASRFRVGAGELFF
NA	NA	TRBV4-3	TRBJ2-3	TGCGCCAGCAGCCAAGGACTCGGGCGGGATACGCAGTATTTT	CASSQGLGRDTQYF
NA	TRBD1	TRBV28	TRBJ2-7	TGTGCCAGCAGTGGAACAGGGGGGATCTACGAGCAGTACTTC	CASSGTGGIYEQYF
NA	NA	TRBV7-3	TRBJ2-1	TGTGCCAGCAGCTTATCCGACTCTTACAATGAGCAGTTCTTC	CASSLSDSYNEQFF
NA	TRBD1	TRBV7-2	TRBJ2-7	TGTGCCAGCAGCTTAAAAGGAGGGTCGGACAGGGTAAACGAGCAGTACTTC	CASSLKGGSDRVNEQYF
NA	TRBD1	TRBV4-1	TRBJ1-2	TGCGCCAGCAGCCAAGTAAGGGACAGGGGCCCCACTAACTATGGCTACACCTTC	CASSQVRDRGPTNYGYTF
NA	NA	TRBV15	TRBJ1-2	TGTGCCACCAGTTACGGGGGGCAGTCCTATGGCTACACCTTC	CATSYGGQSYGYTF
NA	TRBD1	TRBV5-4	TRBJ1-1	TGTGCCAGCAGCGCCGGCGGACAGGTTTTGAACACTGAAGCTTTCTTT	CASSAGGQVLNTEAFF
NA	TRBD1	TRBV2	TRBJ1-1	TGTGCCACCCGGAGGACAGGGCTTGAAGCTTTCTTT	CATRRTGLEAFF
NA	NA	TRBV3-1/TRBV3-2	TRBJ1-1	TGTGCCAGCAGCCAAGATCACCTAATGAGGGGTACTGAAGCTTTCTTT	CASSQDHLMRGTEAFF
NA	TRBD1	TRBV19	TRBJ2-1	TGTGCCAGTCGGGACAGGGGGCGAGGAGATGAGCAGTTCTTC	CASRDRGRGDEQFF
NA	TRBD2	TRBV5-6	TRBJ2-1	TGTGCCAGCAGCTTGGTCGGAGGGGAGGGTGAGCAGTTCTTC	CASSLVGGEGEQFF
NA	NA	TRBV7-6	TRBJ1-5	TGTGCCAGCAGCTTAGATGAGGGGTTCAATCAGCCCCAGCATTTT	CASSLDEGFNQPQHF
NA	TRBD1	TRBV5-8	TRBJ1-5	TGTGCCAGCAGCTTAGGACAGGTCTACAATCAGCCCCAGCATTTT	CASSLGQVYNQPQHF
NA	NA	TRBV18	TRBJ2-2	TGTGCCAGCTCACCACCGTGGGGGTCAGGCACCGGGGAGCTGTTTTTT	CASSPPWGSGTGELFF
NA	NA	TRBV19	TRBJ2-7	TGCGCCAGTGAGGGTCCCAGCTACGAGCAGTACTTC	CASEGPSYEQYF
NA	NA	TRBV19	TRBJ2-7	TGTGCCAGTAGTCCTCAGGGCTCCTACGAGCAGTACTTC	CASSPQGSYEQYF
NA	NA	TRBV4-1	TRBJ2-3	TGCGCCAGCAGCCGCAGTGAGTCGGCAGATACGCAGTATTTT	CASSRSESADTQYF
NA	NA	TRBV7-3	TRBJ1-5	TGTGCCAGCAGCTTAAGCCATAATCAGCCCCAGCATTTT	CASSLSHNQPQHF
NA	NA	TRBV19	TRBJ1-5	TGTGCCAGTAGTATCGTCGGAAGGGGGAGGGCGTCAAATCAGCCCCAGCATTTT	CASSIVGRGRASNQPQHF
NA	NA	TRBV27	TRBJ2-3	TGTGCCAGCACTCGGGCGAACACAGATACGCAGTATTTT	CASTRANTDTQYF
NA	TRBD1	TRBV27	TRBJ1-1	TGTGCCAGCGCGCCATCGGGACAGCAGAAAGCTTTCTTT	CASAPSGQQKAFF
NA	TRBD1	TRBV6-2/TRBV6-3	TRBJ1-2	TGTGCCAGCAGTCGCGGGCCCTCAACAGGGGGCAATGGCTACACCTTC	CASSRGPSTGGNGYTF
NA	NA	TRBV27	TRBJ2-1	TGTGCCAGCAGTTTATCTATCCCCCCCCTATACAATGAGCAGTTCTTC	CASSLSIPPLYNEQFF
NA	NA	TRBV21-1	TRBJ1-5	TGTGCCAGCGGCGGGACAGGCAACAATCAGCCCCAGCATTTT	CASGGTGNNQPQHF
few	NA	TRBV25-1	TRBJ2-2	TGTGCCAGCAGTGAACCGAGGGCCTCCGGGGAGCTGTTTTTT	CASSEPRASGELFF
few	NA	TRBV30	TRBJ1-6	TGTGCCTGGAGTGTGGGTTTGGGCAATTCACCCCTCCACTTT	CAWSVGLGNSPLHF
NA	NA	TRBV4-2	TRBJ2-7	TGTGCCAGCAGCCAAGAGGGGGCGACCTACGAGCAGTACTTC	CASSQEGATYEQYF
NA	TRBD1	TRBV20-1	TRBJ1-2	TGCAGTGCTAGTGCACAGGGGGACTATGGCTACACCTTC	CSASAQGDYGYTF
NA	NA	TRBV4-2	TRBJ1-6	TGTGCCAGCAGCCAAGTAGGTCTGGTCGGTTCACCCCTCCACTTT	CASSQVGLVGSPLHF
NA	NA	TRBV5-5	TRBJ1-6	TGTGCCAGCAGCCTGGAACCGGGACCGCTAAATTCACCCCTCCACTTT	CASSLEPGPLNSPLHF
NA	NA	TRBV29-1	TRBJ1-2	TGCAGCGTCGGACAGTTAGGTGCTAACTATGGCTACACCTTC	CSVGQLGANYGYTF
NA	TRBD1	TRBV12-3/TRBV12-4	TRBJ1-1	TGTGCCAGCGGAGCAGGGGGGCCAGCTTTCTTT	CASGAGGPAFF
once	NA	TRBV15	TRBJ2-6	TGTGCCACCAGCAATATGGACAGTAGCTCTGGGGCCAACGTCCTGACTTTC	CATSNMDSSSGANVLTF